This entry lists 27 T cell receptor beta chains sequenced from one sample in a study of patients and donors after allogeneic stem cell transplantation. One entry per CDR3 protein, called by TCRdb with MiXCR from the RT-PCR reads. The sample yields hundreds of thousands of distinct CDR3 sequences, approximately 16% seen once. The sequencing sample was made of blood, either unsorted or a sorted T cell fraction (not recorded which). Receptors were obtained from a human donor who was either an allogeneic HSCT recipient or a stem cell or donor lymphocyte infusion donor (not recorded which). It is not recorded whose cells these are; they may come from a transplant donor.

This clonotype was observed a handful of times. J is TRBJ1-6 and V is TRBV5-1; no firm D call. The CDR3 runs to 14 residues. In germline, CDR1 is SGHRS, CDR2 YFSETQ. The V end lost 3 bases, the J end lost 7 bases, and 11 bases lay between the germline ends. In DNA, the CDR3 is TGCGCCAGCAGCTCGACACCACAGAATTCACCCCTCCACTTT. As protein: CASSSTPQNSPLHF. The whole variable domain, filled in from reference TRBV5-1 and TRBJ1-6, reads KAGVTQTPRYLIKTRGQQVTLSCSPISGHRSVSWYQQTPGQGLQFLFEYFSETQRNKGNFPGRFSGRQFSNSRSEMNVSTLELGDSALYLCASSSTPQNSPLHFGNGTRLTVT.

This chain links TRBV27 with TRBJ2-5; the D is unclear. Trimming left V 1 base short and J 5 bases short, with 11 bases between. Germline values: CDR1 MNHEY, CDR2 SMNVEV (reference sequence). There are 14 residues in the CDR3. CDR3 residues: CASSLLGFGETQYF. DNA of the CDR3: TGTGCCAGCAGTTTATTGGGATTCGGGGAGACCCAGTACTTC.

This clonotype was seen ten or more times. The chain recombines TRBV5-1 with TRBJ1-1; TRBD1 matches 8 bases. The CDR3 covers 15 residues. V lost 2 bases and J lost 2; bases outside the gene matches: 5. The germline CDR1 and CDR2 sequences are SGHRS and YFSETQ. CDR3 DNA: TGCGCCAGCAGCTTACTCGGACAGGGCAACACTGAAGCTTTCTTT. Translating it yields CASSLLGQGNTEAFF.

The V and J genes are TRBV30 and TRBJ2-7; D is ambiguous. This CDR3 is built from 11 residues. V was shortened by 4 bases and J by 6 bases, with 10 bases between the two germline ends. Germline CDR1 reads GTSNPN; CDR2 reads SVGIG (reference sequence). The CDR3 DNA reads TGTGCCTGGAATCATGGTGGCGAGCAGTACTTC. Amino acid sequence: CAWNHGGEQYF.

This clonotype has more than one count but fewer than ten. The V gene is TRBV11-2, the J gene TRBJ1-1, with 8 bases identical to TRBD1. J lost 1 base, V lost 5 bases, and 6 bases had no gene match. Germline values: CDR1 SGHAT, CDR2 FQNNGV. This CDR3 contains 15 residues. In DNA form, the CDR3 reads TGTGCCAGCAGCCCTACTGGACAGGGGAACACTGAAGCTTTCTTT. Translated, it gives CASSPTGQGNTEAFF.

This clonotype came up many times. The chain has TRBV18 and TRBJ2-1; D unresolved. The germline CDR1 and CDR2 sequences are KGHSH and LQKENI. V was pared by 8 bases and J by 9 bases, with 11 bases between. The CDR3 contains 11 residues. The CDR3 bases are TGTGCCAGCAGTTTAATGGGTGAGCAGTTCTTC. Its protein product is CASSLMGEQFF.

This clonotype was seen only a few times. The gene calls are TRBV20-1 and TRBJ2-5, with TRBD2 matching 8 bases. The germline V gene has CDR1 DFQATT and CDR2 SNEGSKA (reference sequence). V lost 1 base and J lost 3; bases outside the gene matches: 7. The CDR3 is made up of 15 amino acids. The DNA for the CDR3 is TGCAGTGCTAGAGCTTATACACTAGCGGAAGAGACCCAGTACTTC. It is translated as CSARAYTLAEETQYF.

In this sample, this clonotype turned up a few times. The gene calls are TRBV28 and TRBJ1-2; 7 bases match TRBD1. Trimming at V came to 4 bases and at J to 6 bases, leaving 11 bases not matched to a gene. This CDR3 contains 15 residues. Germline V gene lookup returns CDR1 MDHEN and CDR2 SYDVKM. The DNA of the CDR3 is TGTGCCAGCAGTTCTATGGACAGGAGGTCCCATGGCTACACCTTC. The encoded protein is CASSSMDRRSHGYTF.

In this sample, this clonotype turned up a few times. V and J are TRBV6-5 and TRBJ2-7; D unclear. Germline CDR1 MNHEY, CDR2 SVGAGI. Between the trimmed V and J ends, which lost 8 bases and 0 bases, there was a span of 8 bases. The CDR3 is 12 residues long. The CDR3 reads CASVGGSYEQYF. For the CDR3, the DNA is TGTGCCAGCGTAGGCGGCTCCTACGAGCAGTACTTC.

This chain joins TRBV20-1 and TRBJ1-5, with TRBD1 as a possible D gene (5 bases). Germline assignment: CDR1 DFQATT and CDR2 SNEGSKA (reference sequence). The V and J ends lost 3 bases and 0 bases respectively, with 6 bases between them. The CDR3 sequence is 13 residues long. Here the CDR3 DNA reads TGCAGTGCTAGGGACAATAGCAATCAGCCCCAGCATTTT. Amino acid sequence: CSARDNSNQPQHF.

V usage is TRBV5-1 and J usage is TRBJ2-1; D assignment may be TRBD1 or TRBD2 (5 bases each). Germline V gene sequence: CDR1 SGHRS, CDR2 YFSETQ. The CDR3 contains 16 residues. V was clipped by 0 bases and J by 3 bases, with 13 bases between them. The CDR3 sequence: CASSLDPGTYYNEQFF. CDR3 coding DNA: TGCGCCAGCAGCTTGGACCCTGGGACCTACTACAATGAGCAGTTCTTC.

CDR3 DNA sequence: TGTGCCAGCAGCCTAACAGGGTCGGAGCTGTTTTTT. Protein product: CASSLTGSELFF. The V call is TRBV7-9, the J call TRBJ2-2, with a weak D call TRBD1 (6 bases). The CDR3 totals 12 residues. CDR1 and CDR2 from the germline V gene are SEHNR and FQNEAQ (reference sequence). Trimming cost V 5 bases and J 10 bases, with 11 bases left between them.

Many counts were recorded for this clonotype. The V gene is TRBV6-5, the J gene TRBJ1-6, with 11 bases fitting TRBD1. The V and J ends lost 0 bases and 10 bases, in that order; junction bases with no gene match: 2. The CDR3 totals 15 residues. The germline V gene encodes CDR1 MNHEY and CDR2 SVGAGI. The CDR3 is CASSYSGTGGSPLHF. Here the CDR3 DNA reads TGTGCCAGCAGTTACTCAGGGACAGGGGGATCACCCCTCCACTTT.

This clonotype has a count of ten or more. This chain uses TRBV2 with TRBJ2-7; 12 nucleotides agree with TRBD2. The germline CDR1 and CDR2 sequences are SNHLY and FYNNEI. This CDR3 is 15 amino acids long. V shed 6 bases and J 0 bases; nucleotides not matched to a gene: 3. CDR3 DNA sequence: TGTGCCAGCAGCGGACTAGCGGGAAGCTCCTACGAGCAGTACTTC. The encoded protein is CASSGLAGSSYEQYF.

There are a few counts of this clonotype. In DNA, the CDR3 is TGTGCCAGCAACGAACCACGCGGAGCGGGGGGCCAAAGTACGCAGTATTTT. Residues: CASNEPRGAGGQSTQYF. This rearrangement joins TRBV12-3 or TRBV12-4 to TRBJ2-3; 9 bases align to TRBD2. The CDR3 covers 17 residues. V lost 7 bases to trimming and J lost 8 bases; unmatched junction nucleotides: 19.

The rearrangement uses TRBV11-2 and TRBJ2-3; D not resolved. The CDR3 is 15 residues long. The V end was cut by 5 bases, the J end by 4 bases, with 16 bases between. Germline V CDR1 and CDR2: SGHAT, FQNNGV. The CDR3: CASSPSRTLADTQYF. CDR3 DNA: TGTGCCAGCAGCCCCTCCCGGACGTTGGCAGATACGCAGTATTTT.

The gene calls are TRBV7-2 and TRBJ2-3, with D perhaps being TRBD1 or TRBD2 (6 bases each). The germline CDR1 and CDR2 sequences are SGHTA and FQGNSA. This CDR3 region has 17 residues. Trimming took off 0 bases at V and 2 bases at J, with 15 bases between the two ends. The CDR3 DNA sequence: TGTGCCAGCAGCTTAGCGAGGGCCGGGGGCCTCACAGATACGCAGTATTTT. This sequence encodes CASSLARAGGLTDTQYF.

The chain combines TRBV25-1 with TRBJ1-2; 10 bases line up with TRBD1. CDR3 size: 15 residues. Germline CDR1 reads MGHDK; CDR2 reads SYGVNS. J gave up 6 bases and V 3 bases, and 7 bases lay outside the gene matches. CDR3 region: CASSEPRGTGDGYTF. The CDR3 nucleotides are TGTGCCAGCAGTGAGCCCCGAGGGACAGGGGATGGCTACACCTTC.

This sequence joins TRBV5-6 and TRBJ2-7, with D perhaps given as TRBD1 or TRBD2 (5 bases each). This CDR3 spans 14 amino acids. Germline V gene data show CDR1 as SGHDT and CDR2 as YYEEEE. V shed 3 bases and J shed 0 bases, with 10 bases lying between them. CDR3 region: CASSWDGSSYEQYF. In DNA, the CDR3 is TGTGCCAGCAGCTGGGACGGTTCCTCCTACGAGCAGTACTTC.

This clonotype was observed many times. This chain joins TRBV7-3 and TRBJ1-1; possibly TRBD1 for D (6 bases). The length of the CDR3 is 15 residues. Germline loops: CDR1 SGHTA, CDR2 FQGTGA. The V gene lost 5 bases and the J gene lost 4 bases, with 17 bases spanning the gap. DNA of the CDR3: TGTGCCAGCAGCAACCAAGGGGGAGGGAGCACTGAAGCTTTCTTT. It translates to CASSNQGGGSTEAFF. The whole variable domain, remainder taken from reference TRBV7-3 and TRBJ1-1, is GAGVSQTPSNKVTEKGKYVELRCDPISGHTALYWYRQSLGQGPEFLIYFQGTGAADDSGLPNDRFFAVRPEGSVSTLKIQRTERGDSAVYLCASSNQGGGSTEAFFGQGTRLTVV.

The chain is built from TRBV27 and TRBJ2-2; 11 nucleotides line up with TRBD2. Trimming took 5 bases from V and 7 from J; bases not matched to a gene: 6. The V gene's germline CDR1 is MNHEY and CDR2 SMNVEV (reference sequence). CDR3 size: 15 residues. The CDR3 DNA sequence: TGTGCCAGCAGTATGGGACTAGCGGCAGGCGGGGAGCTGTTTTTT. This codes for CASSMGLAAGGELFF.

In the case of this clonotype: A read error may explain this, as a much larger clone is one base away. The chain combines TRBV7-8 with TRBJ1-6; D unresolved. Per the germline V gene, CDR1 is SGHVS and CDR2 is FQNEAQ. This CDR3 contains 12 residues. Trimming shortened V by 1 base and J by 8 bases, and 3 bases separated the two germline ends. DNA of the CDR3: TGTGCCAGCAGCTTAGAGGATTCACCCCTCCACTTT. Protein: CASSLEDSPLHF.

This clonotype occurred many times. The chain links TRBV12-3 or TRBV12-4 to TRBJ2-1; D gene ambiguous. The CDR3 extends over 11 amino acids. Trimming cost V 6 bases and J 8 bases, with 8 bases left between them. The CDR3 DNA reads as TGTGCCAGCAGGACTTCCTATGAGCAGTTCTTC. It yields the protein CASRTSYEQFF.

Ten or more counts support this clonotype. The rearrangement links TRBV2 to TRBJ2-7, with unresolved D. The V gene lost 5 bases and the J gene lost 3 bases, with 2 bases spanning the gap. Germline assignment: CDR1 SNHLY and CDR2 FYNNEI. This CDR3 has 10 residues. CDR3 region: CASSYYEQYF. The CDR3 DNA follows: TGTGCCAGCAGTTACTACGAGCAGTACTTC.

The chain is built from TRBV4-3 and TRBJ2-7; TRBD1 is a possible D gene (5 bases). The V gene lost 0 bases and the J gene lost 2 bases, with 11 bases spanning the gap. Germline V lookup: CDR1 LGHNA, CDR2 YSLEER. The CDR3 extends over 15 amino acids. CDR3 in DNA: TGCGCCAGCAGCCAAGAGGGGCTCGCACCCTACGAGCAGTACTTC. Translation gives CASSQEGLAPYEQYF.

V is TRBV4-3 and J is TRBJ2-3; TRBD1 or TRBD2 may be the D gene (7 bases each). Germline V gene sequence: CDR1 LGHNA, CDR2 YSLEER. V was cut by 4 bases and J by 4 bases, with 18 bases left in between. This CDR3 contains 16 residues. DNA for the CDR3: TGCGCCAGCAGCCGCTCTCCCCAGGGGGGGGCAGATACGCAGTATTTT. This sequence encodes CASSRSPQGGADTQYF.

V gene TRBV6-1 combines with J gene TRBJ1-3, with D possibly matching TRBD1 (6 bases). Trimming left V 3 bases short and J 5 bases short, with 17 bases between. The germline CDR1 and CDR2 sequences are MNHNS and SASEGT. This CDR3 is built from 16 residues. For the CDR3, the DNA is TGTGCCAGCAGTGATCGAAACCGGACAGCCCGAAACACCATATATTTT. Translating gives CASSDRNRTARNTIYF.